These 5 T cell receptor beta chains originate from one sample sequenced in a study of T cell repertoires in aging, cancer and after chemotherapy (dated by TCRdb to about 2019). Sequencing was carried out with an Illumina MiSeq. Rearranged TRB sequences spanning V, D and J segments were amplified in a multiplex touch-down PCR with a mixed TRB-A/B primer pool. The public reads were run again by TCRdb, first through fastp at Q25 and then through MiXCR, and only productive beta chains were kept. One record per CDR3 amino acid sequence lists the most common genes and DNA. This sample comprises 8,000 to 10,000 distinct CDR3 sequences, around 22% of them detected only once. The ten largest make up 2.6% of the sample. Instead of sorted cells or RNA, genomic DNA extracted from peripheral blood served as the source for amplifying TCR beta rearrangements. The specimen was blood. These receptors were taken from a human donor in good health.

Concerning this clonotype itself: An end of the junction differs from the germline gene, which may be a read error. The rearrangement links TRBV10-3 to TRBJ2-5, with 8 bases aligning to TRBD1. This CDR3 contains 16 residues. Germline values: CDR1 ENHRY, CDR2 SYGVKD. This CDR3 is CASSFTWTGKQETQYF. CDR3 DNA: TGTGCCAGCAGTTTCACTTGGACAGGGAAACAAGAGACCCAGTACTTC.

This clonotype was seen more than once but under ten times. The chain joins TRBV27 to TRBJ1-6; D is unresolved. Germline V gene sequence: CDR1 MNHEY, CDR2 SMNVEV (reference sequence). The V end lost 0 bases, the J end lost 9 bases, and 15 bases lay between the germline ends. The CDR3 length is 16 residues. In nucleotides, the CDR3 is TGTGCCAGCAGTTTATCGGGTGTTGGTTTAGGTTCACCCCTCCACTTT. Protein: CASSLSGVGLGSPLHF.

The sample holds a few counts of this clonotype. The chain joins TRBV20-1 to TRBJ2-1, with a weak D call TRBD1 (6 bases). The germline gives CDR1 DFQATT, CDR2 SNEGSKA (reference sequence). The V and J ends lost 8 bases and 4 bases respectively, with 18 bases between them. The CDR3 has 14 amino acids. DNA for the CDR3: TGCAGTAGGCCCGTAGGACAGAAGTACAATGAGCAGTTCTTC. Translating it yields CSRPVGQKYNEQFF.

This clonotype is medium-sized. Here the CDR3 reads CASSEVGTLTNQPQHF. CDR3 coding DNA: TGTGCCAGTAGTGAGGTCGGGACTCTGACTAATCAGCCCCAGCATTTT. The rearrangement uses TRBV19 and TRBJ1-5; TRBD1 might be the D (5 bases). V gave up 5 bases and J gave up 4 bases, with 18 bases separating them. The V gene's germline CDR1 is LNHDA and CDR2 SQIVND (reference sequence). The CDR3 loop spans 16 amino acids. Supplemented by reference TRBV19 and TRBJ1-5, the full variable domain reads DGGITQSPKYLFRKEGQNVTLSCEQNLNHDAMYWYRQDPGQGLRLIYYSQIVNDFQKGDIAEGYSVSREKKESFPLTVTSAQKNPTAFYLCASSEVGTLTNQPQHFGDGTRLSIL.

This clonotype was seen more than once but under ten times. The rearrangement uses TRBV2 and TRBJ2-7, with unresolved D. From germline, CDR1 is SNHLY and CDR2 FYNNEI. This CDR3 has 13 amino acids. Trimming took 4 bases from V and 3 from J, leaving 10 bases between them. The CDR3, as DNA: TGTGCCAGCAGTGTGGTGCAAGTCTACGAGCAGTACTTC. It is translated as CASSVVQVYEQYF. Drawing the rest from reference TRBV2 and TRBJ2-7, the complete variable domain is EPEVTQTPSHQVTQMGQEVILRCVPISNHLYFYWYRQILGQKVEFLVSFYNNEISEKSEIFDDQFSVERPDGSNFTLKIRSTKLEDSAMYFCASSVVQVYEQYFGPGTRLTVT.